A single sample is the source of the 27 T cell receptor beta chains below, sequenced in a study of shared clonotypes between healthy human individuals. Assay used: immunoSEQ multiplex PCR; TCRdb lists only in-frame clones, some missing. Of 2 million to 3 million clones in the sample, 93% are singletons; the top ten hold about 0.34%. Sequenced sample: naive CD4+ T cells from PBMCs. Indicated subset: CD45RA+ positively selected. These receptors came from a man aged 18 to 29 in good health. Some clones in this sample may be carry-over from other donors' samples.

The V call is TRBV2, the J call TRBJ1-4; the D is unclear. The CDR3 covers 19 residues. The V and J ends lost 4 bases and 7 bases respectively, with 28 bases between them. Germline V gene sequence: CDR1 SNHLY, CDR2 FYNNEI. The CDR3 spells CASSVVRISRAGNREKLFF. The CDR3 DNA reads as TGTGCCAGCAGTGTTGTCCGTATTTCCCGAGCGGGGAATCGTGAAAAACTGTTTTTT.

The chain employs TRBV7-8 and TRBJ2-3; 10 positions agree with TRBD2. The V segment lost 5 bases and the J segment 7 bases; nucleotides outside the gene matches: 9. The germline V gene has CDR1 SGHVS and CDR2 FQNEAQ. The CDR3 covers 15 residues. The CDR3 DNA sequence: TGTGCCAGCAGCCGAGGGCGGACTAGCGGACATACGCAGTATTTT. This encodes CASSRGRTSGHTQYF. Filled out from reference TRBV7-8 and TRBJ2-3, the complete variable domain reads GAGVSQSPRYKVAKRGQDVALRCDPISGHVSLFWYQQALGQGPEFLTYFQNEAQLDKSGLPSDRFFAERPEGSVSTLKIQRTQQEDSAVYLCASSRGRTSGHTQYFGPGTRLTVL.

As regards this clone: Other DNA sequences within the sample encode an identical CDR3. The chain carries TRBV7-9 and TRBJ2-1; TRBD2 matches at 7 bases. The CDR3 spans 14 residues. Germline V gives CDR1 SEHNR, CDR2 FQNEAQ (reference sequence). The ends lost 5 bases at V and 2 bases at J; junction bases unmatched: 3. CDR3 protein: CASSPGLPYNEQFF. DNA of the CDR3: TGTGCCAGCAGCCCGGGACTACCCTACAATGAGCAGTTCTTC.

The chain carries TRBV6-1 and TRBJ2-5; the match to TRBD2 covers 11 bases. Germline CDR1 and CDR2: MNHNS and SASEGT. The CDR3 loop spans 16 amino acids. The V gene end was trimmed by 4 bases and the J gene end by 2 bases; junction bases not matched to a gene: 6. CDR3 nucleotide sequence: TGTGCCAGCAGTGGTAGACTAGCGGGATTTCAAGAGACCCAGTACTTC. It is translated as CASSGRLAGFQETQYF.

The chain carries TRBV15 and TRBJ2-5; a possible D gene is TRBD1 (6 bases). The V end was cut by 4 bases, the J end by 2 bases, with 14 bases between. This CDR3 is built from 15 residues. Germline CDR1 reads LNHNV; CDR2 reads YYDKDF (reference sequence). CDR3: CATSTQQGLQETQYF. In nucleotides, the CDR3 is TGTGCCACCAGCACCCAACAGGGTCTTCAAGAGACCCAGTACTTC.

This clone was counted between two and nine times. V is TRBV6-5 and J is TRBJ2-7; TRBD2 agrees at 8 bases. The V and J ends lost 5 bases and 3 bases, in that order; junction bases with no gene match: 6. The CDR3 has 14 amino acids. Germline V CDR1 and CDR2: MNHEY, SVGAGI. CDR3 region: CASSSGRLFYEQYF. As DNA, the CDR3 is TGTGCCAGCAGTAGCGGGAGACTCTTCTACGAGCAGTACTTC.

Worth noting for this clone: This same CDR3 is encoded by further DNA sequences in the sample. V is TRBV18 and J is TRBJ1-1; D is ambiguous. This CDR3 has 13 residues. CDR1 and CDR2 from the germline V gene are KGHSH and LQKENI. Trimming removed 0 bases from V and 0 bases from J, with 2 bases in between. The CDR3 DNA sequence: TGTGCCAGCTCACCACCACTGAACACTGAAGCTTTCTTT. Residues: CASSPPLNTEAFF.

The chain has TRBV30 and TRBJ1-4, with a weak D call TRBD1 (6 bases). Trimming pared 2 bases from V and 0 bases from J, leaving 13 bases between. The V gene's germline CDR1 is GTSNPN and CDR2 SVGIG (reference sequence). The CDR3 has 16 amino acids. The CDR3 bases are TGTGCCTGGAGTCCTCGGACAGCTGCAACTAATGAAAAACTGTTTTTT. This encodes CAWSPRTAATNEKLFF.

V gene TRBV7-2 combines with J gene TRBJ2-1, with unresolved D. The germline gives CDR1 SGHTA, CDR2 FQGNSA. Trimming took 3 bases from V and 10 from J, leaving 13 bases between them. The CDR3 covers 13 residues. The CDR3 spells CASSFNRVGEQFF. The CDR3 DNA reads TGTGCCAGCAGCTTTAACCGGGTAGGGGAGCAGTTCTTC.

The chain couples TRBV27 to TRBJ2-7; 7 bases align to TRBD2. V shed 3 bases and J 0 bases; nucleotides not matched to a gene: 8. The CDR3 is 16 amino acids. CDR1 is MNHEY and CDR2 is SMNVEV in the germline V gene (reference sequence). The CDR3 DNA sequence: TGTGCCAGCAGTTTGAGCGAGCGGGGACTCTCCTACGAGCAGTACTTC. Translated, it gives CASSLSERGLSYEQYF.

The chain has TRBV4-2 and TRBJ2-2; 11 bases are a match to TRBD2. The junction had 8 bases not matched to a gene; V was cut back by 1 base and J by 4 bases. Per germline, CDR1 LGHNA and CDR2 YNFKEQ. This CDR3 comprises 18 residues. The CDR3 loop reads CASSQVGLAGGSTGELFF. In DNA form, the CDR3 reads TGTGCCAGCAGCCAAGTCGGGCTAGCGGGAGGATCCACCGGGGAGCTGTTTTTT.

The CDR3 nucleotides read TGTGCCAGCAGCCCCGACAGGGTGTTCTATGGCTACACCTTC. It translates to CASSPDRVFYGYTF. The chain joins TRBV9 to TRBJ1-2, with TRBD1 identical over 7 bases. The CDR3 sequence is 14 residues long. Germline V CDR1 and CDR2: SGDLS, YYNGEE. The J segment lost 4 bases and the V segment lost 4 bases, leaving 7 bases of the junction unmatched. Full variable domain (missing parts from reference TRBV9 and TRBJ1-2): DSGVTQTPKHLITATGQRVTLRCSPRSGDLSVYWYQQSLDQGLQFLIQYYNGEERAKGNILERFSAQQFPDLHSELNLSSLELGDSALYFCASSPDRVFYGYTFGSGTRLTVV.

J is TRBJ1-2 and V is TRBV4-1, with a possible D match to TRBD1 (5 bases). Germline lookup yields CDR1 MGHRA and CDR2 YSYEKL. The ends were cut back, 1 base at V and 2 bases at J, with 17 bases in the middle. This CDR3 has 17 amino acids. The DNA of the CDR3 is TGCGCCAGCAGCCAAGGCCCCACAATGGAGGGGAACTATGGCTACACCTTC. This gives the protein CASSQGPTMEGNYGYTF.

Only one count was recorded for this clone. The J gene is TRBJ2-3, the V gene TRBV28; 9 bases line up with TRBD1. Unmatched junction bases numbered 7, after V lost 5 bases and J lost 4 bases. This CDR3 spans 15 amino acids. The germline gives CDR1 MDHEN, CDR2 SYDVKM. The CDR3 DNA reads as TGTGCCAGCAGTCCAGGTGGACAGGGGCCAGATACGCAGTATTTT. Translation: CASSPGGQGPDTQYF.

The CDR3 DNA reads as TGCGCCAGCAGCCTGACAGTTCGAGAGACCCAGTACTTC. Translated, it gives CASSLTVRETQYF. V is TRBV5-1 and J is TRBJ2-5; perhaps TRBD1 as D (5 bases). Between the trimmed V and J ends, which lost 4 bases and 4 bases, there was a span of 11 bases. Germline values: CDR1 SGHRS, CDR2 YFSETQ. CDR3 length equals 13 residues.

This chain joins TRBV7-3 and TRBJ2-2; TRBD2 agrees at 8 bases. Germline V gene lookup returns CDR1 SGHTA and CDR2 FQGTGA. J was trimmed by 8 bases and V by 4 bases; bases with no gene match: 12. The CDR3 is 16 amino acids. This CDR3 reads CASSSPGLGGKGELFF. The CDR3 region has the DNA TGTGCCAGCAGCTCTCCGGGACTAGGGGGTAAAGGGGAGCTGTTTTTT.

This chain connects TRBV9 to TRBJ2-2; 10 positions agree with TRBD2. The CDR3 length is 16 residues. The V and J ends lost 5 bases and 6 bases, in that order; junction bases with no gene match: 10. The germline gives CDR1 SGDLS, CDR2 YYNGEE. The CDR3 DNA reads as TGTGCCAGCAGGAGAGGAGCGGGAGGGGGCCCCGGGGAGCTGTTTTTT. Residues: CASRRGAGGGPGELFF.

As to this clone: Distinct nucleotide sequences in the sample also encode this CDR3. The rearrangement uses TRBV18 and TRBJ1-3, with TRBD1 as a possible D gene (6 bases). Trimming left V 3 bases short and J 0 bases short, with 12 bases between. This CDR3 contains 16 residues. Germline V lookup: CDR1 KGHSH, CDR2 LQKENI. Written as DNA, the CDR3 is TGTGCCAGCTCACCCGAGACAGGCAGCTCTGGAAACACCATATATTTT. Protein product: CASSPETGSSGNTIYF.

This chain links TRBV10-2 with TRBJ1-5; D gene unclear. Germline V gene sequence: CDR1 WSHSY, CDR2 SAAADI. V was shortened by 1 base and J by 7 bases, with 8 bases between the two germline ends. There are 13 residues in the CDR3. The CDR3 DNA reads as TGCGCCAGCAGTGAGTACTTCAACCAGCCCCAGCATTTT. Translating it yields CASSEYFNQPQHF.

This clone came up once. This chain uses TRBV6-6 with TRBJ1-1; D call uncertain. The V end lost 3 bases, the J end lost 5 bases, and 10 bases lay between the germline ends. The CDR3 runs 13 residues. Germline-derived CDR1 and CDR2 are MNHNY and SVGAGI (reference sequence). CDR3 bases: TGTGCCAGCAGTTATCGGGTTCGGACTGAAGCTTTCTTT. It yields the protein CASSYRVRTEAFF.

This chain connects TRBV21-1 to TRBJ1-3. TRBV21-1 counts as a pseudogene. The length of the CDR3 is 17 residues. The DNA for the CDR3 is TGTGCCAGCAGCAAAGGGGACAGCGGGAGGTCTGGAAACACCATATATTTT. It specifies CASSKGDSGRSGNTIYF.

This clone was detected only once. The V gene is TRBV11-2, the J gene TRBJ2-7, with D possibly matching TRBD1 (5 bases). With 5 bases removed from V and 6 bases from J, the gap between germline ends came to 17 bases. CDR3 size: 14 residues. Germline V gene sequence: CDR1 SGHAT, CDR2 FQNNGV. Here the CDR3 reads CASSAPRQGPEQYF. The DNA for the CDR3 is TGTGCCAGCAGCGCCCCGCGGCAGGGTCCCGAGCAGTACTTC.

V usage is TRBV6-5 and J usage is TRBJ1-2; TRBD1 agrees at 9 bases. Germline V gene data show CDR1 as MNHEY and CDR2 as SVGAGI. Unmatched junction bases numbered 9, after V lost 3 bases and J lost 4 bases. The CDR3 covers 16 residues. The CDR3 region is CASSYLPGQGFYGYTF. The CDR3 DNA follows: TGTGCCAGCAGTTATTTACCGGGACAGGGATTCTATGGCTACACCTTC.

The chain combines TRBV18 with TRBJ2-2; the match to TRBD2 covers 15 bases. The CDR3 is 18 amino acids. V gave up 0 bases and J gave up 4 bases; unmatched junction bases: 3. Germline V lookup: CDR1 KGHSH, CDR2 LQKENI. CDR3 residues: CASSPPGLAGGSTGELFF. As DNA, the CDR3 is TGTGCCAGCTCACCACCGGGACTAGCGGGAGGAAGCACCGGGGAGCTGTTTTTT.

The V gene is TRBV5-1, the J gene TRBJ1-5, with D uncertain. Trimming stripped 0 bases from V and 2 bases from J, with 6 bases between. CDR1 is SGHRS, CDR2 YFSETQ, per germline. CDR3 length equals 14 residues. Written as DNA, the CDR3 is TGCGCCAGCAGCTTGGACGGTCGCAATCAGCCCCAGCATTTT. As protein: CASSLDGRNQPQHF.

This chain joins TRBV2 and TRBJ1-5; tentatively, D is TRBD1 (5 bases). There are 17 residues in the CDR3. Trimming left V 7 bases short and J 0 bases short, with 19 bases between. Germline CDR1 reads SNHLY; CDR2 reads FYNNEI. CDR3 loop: CASNLNARGYSNQPQHF. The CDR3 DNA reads TGTGCCAGCAACCTAAATGCCCGGGGGTATAGCAATCAGCCCCAGCATTTT.

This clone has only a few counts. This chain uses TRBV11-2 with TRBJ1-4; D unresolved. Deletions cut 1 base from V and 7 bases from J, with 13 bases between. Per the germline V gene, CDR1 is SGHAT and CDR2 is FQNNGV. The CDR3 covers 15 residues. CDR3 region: CASSLGLLWTEKLFF. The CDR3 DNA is TGTGCCAGCAGCTTAGGTTTACTTTGGACTGAAAAACTGTTTTTT.